The rows below give T cell receptor beta chains drawn from one sample of a study of CD8+ T cells in alopecia areata. Produced via immunoSEQ multiplex PCR; TCRdb's table is partial and in-frame only. The sample has 200,000 to 250,000 clones; 40% to 55% are singletons. Sample: CD4+ T cells sorted from blood, taken at approximately week 37, from a patient treated with tofacitinib. The receptors originated from a human donor with alopecia areata. Each CDR3 is given with its conserved first and last residue. D genes are given only for firm matches. For some rows the clone size is stated as once, few or many, or as a class when expanded; others skip it.

CDR3aa: CASSALFTSPTDTQYF
CDR3nt: TGTGCCAGCAGTGCCCTTTTTACGTCGCCAACAGATACGCAGTATTTT
v_gene: TRBV27
j_gene: TRBJ2-3
abundance: -
d_gene: -

CDR3aa: CASSLAAYTDTQYF
CDR3nt: TGTGCCAGCAGCTTAGCGGCGTACACAGATACGCAGTATTTT
v_gene: TRBV7-6
j_gene: TRBJ2-3
abundance: -
d_gene: -

CDR3aa: CASSLGLTSGSWETQYF
CDR3nt: TGTGCCAGCAGCTTAGGCCTGACTAGCGGGAGCTGGGAGACCCAGTACTTC
v_gene: TRBV7-2
j_gene: TRBJ2-5
abundance: -
d_gene: TRBD2

CDR3aa: CAWSSGRMGNEQFF
CDR3nt: TGTGCCTGGAGTAGCGGGAGGATGGGCAATGAGCAGTTCTTC
v_gene: TRBV30
j_gene: TRBJ2-1
abundance: -
d_gene: TRBD2

CDR3aa: CASSLPPRSSYNEQFF
CDR3nt: TGCGCCAGCAGCCTTCCCCCTCGCAGCTCCTACAATGAGCAGTTCTTC
v_gene: TRBV5-1
j_gene: TRBJ2-1
abundance: -
d_gene: -

CDR3aa: CASRGDRGNTEAFF
CDR3nt: TGTGCCAGCAGGGGGGACAGGGGAAACACTGAAGCTTTCTTT
v_gene: TRBV2
j_gene: TRBJ1-1
abundance: -
d_gene: TRBD1

CDR3aa: CAWSLGLTNEQFF
CDR3nt: TGTGCCTGGAGTCTTGGGCTTACCAATGAGCAGTTCTTC
v_gene: TRBV30
j_gene: TRBJ2-1
abundance: -
d_gene: -

CDR3aa: CASRDRAQETQYF
CDR3nt: TGTGCCTCCAGGGACAGGGCCCAAGAGACCCAGTACTTC
v_gene: TRBV30
j_gene: TRBJ2-5
abundance: -
d_gene: TRBD1

CDR3aa: CATSRDGGKLFF
CDR3nt: TGTGCCACCAGCAGAGATGGGGGAAAACTGTTTTTT
v_gene: TRBV15
j_gene: TRBJ1-4
abundance: -
d_gene: -

CDR3aa: CALTSGYPYGGANVLTF
CDR3nt: TGTGCGCTAACGTCGGGTTATCCCTACGGTGGGGCCAACGTCCTGACTTTC
v_gene: TRBV7-2
j_gene: TRBJ2-6
abundance: few
d_gene: -

CDR3aa: CASSYRAYSNQPQHF
CDR3nt: TGTGCCAGCAGTTACAGGGCATATAGCAATCAGCCCCAGCATTTT
v_gene: TRBV6-7
j_gene: TRBJ1-5
abundance: -
d_gene: -

CDR3aa: CSASVAEQFF
CDR3nt: TGCAGTGCTAGTGTCGCTGAGCAGTTCTTC
v_gene: TRBV20-1
j_gene: TRBJ2-1
abundance: few
d_gene: -

CDR3aa: CASNPTAGSTDTQYF
CDR3nt: TGTGCCAGCAACCCCACAGCGGGTAGCACAGATACGCAGTATTTT
v_gene: TRBV2
j_gene: TRBJ2-3
abundance: few
d_gene: -

CDR3aa: CATRLAGPTDTQYF
CDR3nt: TGTGCCACAAGACTAGCGGGACCCACAGATACGCAGTATTTT
v_gene: TRBV27
j_gene: TRBJ2-3
abundance: -
d_gene: TRBD2

CDR3aa: CAISGATGRETQYF
CDR3nt: TGTGCCATCAGTGGGGCGACAGGGAGGGAGACCCAGTACTTC
v_gene: TRBV10-3
j_gene: TRBJ2-5
abundance: -
d_gene: -

CDR3aa: CATSSPRIWREEETQYF
CDR3nt: TGTGCCACCAGCAGCCCCCGGATTTGGCGGGAAGAAGAGACCCAGTACTTC
v_gene: TRBV15
j_gene: TRBJ2-5
abundance: -
d_gene: -

CDR3aa: CASSPRAGGHNEQFF
CDR3nt: TGTGCCAGCAGCCCCAGAGCGGGGGGGCACAATGAGCAGTTCTTC
v_gene: TRBV7-9
j_gene: TRBJ2-1
abundance: -
d_gene: TRBD2

CDR3aa: CASRLGKAEAFF
CDR3nt: TGCGCCAGCAGGCTCGGGAAGGCTGAAGCTTTCTTT
v_gene: TRBV5-1
j_gene: TRBJ1-1
abundance: few
d_gene: -

CDR3aa: CAWSRRAGAVTGELFF
CDR3nt: TGTGCCTGGAGCCGAAGAGCGGGAGCGGTCACCGGGGAGCTGTTTTTT
v_gene: TRBV30
j_gene: TRBJ2-2
abundance: -
d_gene: TRBD2

CDR3aa: CASSHPGRPNSGANVLTF
CDR3nt: TGCGCCAGCAGCCATCCGGGACGCCCGAACTCTGGGGCCAACGTCCTGACTTTC
v_gene: TRBV4-1
j_gene: TRBJ2-6
abundance: -
d_gene: -

CDR3aa: CASSVEYGFEYEQYF
CDR3nt: TGTGCCAGCAGCGTAGAGTACGGGTTTGAGTACGAGCAGTACTTC
v_gene: TRBV9
j_gene: TRBJ2-7
abundance: -
d_gene: -

CDR3aa: CASSQDQTATRVTEAFF
CDR3nt: TGCGCCAGCAGCCAAGACCAGACCGCAACCCGGGTCACTGAAGCTTTCTTT
v_gene: TRBV4-1
j_gene: TRBJ1-1
abundance: -
d_gene: -

CDR3aa: CASSWGLGTDTQYF
CDR3nt: TGCGCCAGCAGCTGGGGTCTAGGCACAGATACGCAGTATTTT
v_gene: TRBV5-1
j_gene: TRBJ2-3
abundance: few
d_gene: -

CDR3aa: CASTDGGTQYF
CDR3nt: TGTGCCAGCACCGACGGGGGTACGCAGTATTTT
v_gene: TRBV7-2
j_gene: TRBJ2-3
abundance: few
d_gene: -

CDR3aa: CASSLASSYGTDTQYF
CDR3nt: TGTGCCAGCAGCTTAGCGAGTAGCTACGGCACAGATACGCAGTATTTT
v_gene: TRBV7-2
j_gene: TRBJ2-3
abundance: few
d_gene: -

CDR3aa: CASKTGTDTQYF
CDR3nt: TGTGCCAGCAAGACAGGGACAGATACGCAGTATTTT
v_gene: TRBV6-5
j_gene: TRBJ2-3
abundance: -
d_gene: TRBD1

CDR3aa: CASLPGHLSYNEQFF
CDR3nt: TGTGCCAGCCTTCCGGGACACCTCTCCTACAATGAGCAGTTCTTC
v_gene: TRBV28
j_gene: TRBJ2-1
abundance: -
d_gene: -

CDR3aa: CASSFYGDRVAKNIQYF
CDR3nt: TGTGCCAGCAGCTTTTATGGGGACAGGGTAGCCAAAAACATTCAGTACTTC
v_gene: TRBV7-9
j_gene: TRBJ2-4
abundance: once
d_gene: TRBD1

CDR3aa: CAARGNTDTQYF
CDR3nt: TGTGCCGCCAGGGGGAACACAGATACGCAGTATTTT
v_gene: TRBV7-9
j_gene: TRBJ2-3
abundance: -
d_gene: TRBD1

CDR3aa: CSVDSGRAAGAQYF
CDR3nt: TGCAGCGTTGATAGTGGGAGGGCGGCGGGAGCCCAGTACTTC
v_gene: TRBV29-1
j_gene: TRBJ2-5
abundance: -
d_gene: TRBD2

CDR3aa: CAWSRDRAYEQYF
CDR3nt: TGTGCCTGGAGTCGGGACAGGGCTTACGAGCAGTACTTC
v_gene: TRBV30
j_gene: TRBJ2-7
abundance: few
d_gene: TRBD1

CDR3aa: CASSRIPDRAYEQYF
CDR3nt: TGTGCCAGCAGCCGGATCCCGGACAGGGCGTACGAGCAGTACTTC
v_gene: TRBV5-8
j_gene: TRBJ2-7
abundance: -
d_gene: TRBD1

CDR3aa: CAWSVGVYQAFF
CDR3nt: TGTGCCTGGAGTGTAGGGGTCTACCAAGCTTTCTTT
v_gene: TRBV30
j_gene: TRBJ1-1
abundance: -
d_gene: -

CDR3aa: CASSSSGTLTRHEQFF
CDR3nt: TGTGCCAGCAGCAGCTCCGGGACCCTGACCCGGCATGAGCAGTTCTTC
v_gene: TRBV7-6
j_gene: TRBJ2-1
abundance: -
d_gene: -

CDR3aa: CASSRGTDTGELFF
CDR3nt: TGTGCCAGCAGCCGAGGGACAGATACCGGGGAGCTGTTTTTT
v_gene: TRBV5-4
j_gene: TRBJ2-2
abundance: -
d_gene: TRBD1

CDR3aa: CASSLEGPTHHYEQYF
CDR3nt: TGTGCCAGCAGTTTGGAGGGGCCGACTCACCACTACGAGCAGTACTTC
v_gene: TRBV27
j_gene: TRBJ2-7
abundance: -
d_gene: -

CDR3aa: CASSLGLTDRQPQHF
CDR3nt: TGTGCCAGCAGCTTAGGACTGACAGATCGTCAGCCCCAGCATTTT
v_gene: TRBV7-2
j_gene: TRBJ1-5
abundance: -
d_gene: -

CDR3aa: CATSRDIGDSGSDEQYF
CDR3nt: TGTGCCACCAGCAGAGATATCGGCGATAGCGGGAGTGACGAGCAGTACTTC
v_gene: TRBV15
j_gene: TRBJ2-7
abundance: -
d_gene: TRBD2

CDR3aa: CASRRVTYNEQFF
CDR3nt: TGCGCCAGCAGACGGGTCACCTACAATGAGCAGTTCTTC
v_gene: TRBV5-1
j_gene: TRBJ2-1
abundance: -
d_gene: -

CDR3aa: CASSSGVTETQYF
CDR3nt: TGCGCCAGCAGCTCAGGGGTAACTGAGACCCAGTACTTC
v_gene: TRBV5-1
j_gene: TRBJ2-5
abundance: once
d_gene: -

CDR3aa: CASSLRTYGYTF
CDR3nt: TGTGCCAGCAGTTTGCGGACCTATGGCTACACCTTC
v_gene: TRBV28
j_gene: TRBJ1-2
abundance: -
d_gene: -

CDR3aa: CASSRQAIDNYEQYF
CDR3nt: TGTGCCAGCAGTCGACAGGCTATAGACAACTACGAGCAGTACTTC
v_gene: TRBV6-1
j_gene: TRBJ2-7
abundance: -
d_gene: -